These 9 T cell receptor beta chains were sequenced from one sample in a study of radiotherapy plus CTLA-4 blockade in lung cancer. The repertoire was sequenced with immunoSEQ multiplex PCR; TCRdb's copy has only in-frame clones and lacks some. The table has some 67,000 clones, more than 70% seen once. This material consisted of peripheral blood, taken from a patient treated with radiotherapy plus ipilimumab. The source is a human donor with non-small cell lung cancer whose response to radiotherapy plus ipilimumab could not be evaluated. Some clones in this sample may be carry-over from other donors' samples.

The CDR3 bases are TGTGCCACCAGCACCAGGGCCTATGGCTACACCTTC. It translates to CATSTRAYGYTF. The chain joins TRBV15 to TRBJ1-2, with a tentative D call TRBD1 (5 bases). Germline V gene sequence: CDR1 LNHNV, CDR2 YYDKDF (reference sequence). The CDR3 is made up of 12 amino acids. Trimming took off 4 bases at V and 4 bases at J, with 7 bases between the two ends.

The chain links TRBV7-9 to TRBJ1-4, with TRBD1 identical over 8 bases. CDR1 and CDR2 from the germline V gene are SEHNR and FQNEAQ (reference sequence). After removal of 5 bases from V and 0 bases from J, the junction contained 5 bases not matched to a gene. This CDR3 region has 16 residues. The CDR3 here is CASSPRTGPTNEKLFF. CDR3 in DNA: TGTGCCAGCAGCCCACGGACAGGGCCAACTAATGAAAAACTGTTTTTT.

The chain joins TRBV18 to TRBJ1-5; D remains unclear. Trimming stripped 3 bases from V and 1 base from J, with 10 bases between. The CDR3 has 15 amino acids. In germline, CDR1 is KGHSH, CDR2 LQKENI. The CDR3 loop is CASSPSGPSNQPQHF. CDR3 nucleotide sequence: TGTGCCAGCTCACCGTCAGGCCCAAGCAATCAGCCCCAGCATTTT.

This clone has only a few counts. The gene calls are TRBV5-6 and TRBJ1-6; 8 bases fit TRBD1. Germline CDR1 SGHDT, CDR2 YYEEEE. J lost 6 bases, V lost 3 bases, and 8 bases had no gene match. The CDR3 runs to 16 residues. CDR3 DNA sequence: TGTGCCAGCAGCTCCCCGACAGGGGCCCGTAATTCACCCCTCCACTTT. Encoded protein: CASSSPTGARNSPLHF. The entire variable domain, with the rest obtained from reference TRBV5-6 and TRBJ1-6, is as follows: DAGVTQSPTHLIKTRGQQVTLRCSPKSGHDTVSWYQQALGQGPQFIFQYYEEEERQRGNFPDRFSGHQFPNYSSELNVNALLLGDSALYLCASSSPTGARNSPLHFGNGTRLTVT.

V gene TRBV18 combines with J gene TRBJ2-1, with 8 bases identical to TRBD2. Germline V gene lookup returns CDR1 KGHSH and CDR2 LQKENI. This CDR3 is 16 amino acids long. Unmatched junction bases numbered 12, after V lost 6 bases and J lost 5 bases. For the CDR3, the DNA is TGTGCCAGCTCCCCCCGTATAACTAGCGGCCACAATGAGCAGTTCTTC. Translated: CASSPRITSGHNEQFF.

The chain recombines TRBV10-3 with TRBJ2-3; weak D call: TRBD2 (5 bases). Germline CDR1 is ENHRY and CDR2 is SYGVKD. This CDR3 comprises 14 residues. Trimming shortened V by 6 bases and J by 2 bases, and 12 bases separated the two germline ends. The chain's CDR3 is CAISTSLNTDTQYF. The DNA of the CDR3 is TGTGCCATCAGCACTAGTTTAAACACAGATACGCAGTATTTT.

This clone was recorded only once. The chain uses TRBV5-4 and TRBJ1-4; a weak D match, TRBD1 (6 bases). This CDR3 spans 14 amino acids. The germline CDR1 and CDR2 sequences are SGHNT and YYREEE (reference sequence). V was shortened by 0 bases and J by 8 bases, with 11 bases between the two germline ends. CDR3 sequence reads: CASSLDGGWEKLFF. CDR3 nucleotide sequence: TGTGCCAGCAGCTTGGATGGGGGCTGGGAAAAACTGTTTTTT. Drawing the rest from reference TRBV5-4 and TRBJ1-4, the complete variable domain is ETGVTQSPTHLIKTRGQQVTLRCSSQSGHNTVSWYQQALGQGPQFIFQYYREEENGRGNFPPRFSGLQFPNYSSELNVNALELDDSALYLCASSLDGGWEKLFFGSGTQLSVL.

The rearrangement uses TRBV11-2 and TRBJ1-4; no firm D call. The CDR3 is made up of 11 amino acids. Trimming left V 4 bases short and J 7 bases short, with 4 bases between. Germline CDR1 reads SGHAT; CDR2 reads FQNNGV. The CDR3 bases are TGTGCCAGCAGCTACGGTGAAAAACTGTTTTTT. Its translation: CASSYGEKLFF.

The count of this clone is one. One junction end does not reproduce the germline sequence, and a read error may be involved. The rearrangement links TRBV19 to TRBJ1-5, with D possibly matching TRBD1 (5 bases). Germline V lookup: CDR1 LNHDA, CDR2 SQIVND (reference sequence). The CDR3 contains 17 residues. CDR3 loop: CVSRGRGSLIANQPQHF. CDR3 coding DNA: TGTGTCAGTAGAGGACGGGGGAGCCTTATAGCAAATCAGCCCCAGCATTTT.